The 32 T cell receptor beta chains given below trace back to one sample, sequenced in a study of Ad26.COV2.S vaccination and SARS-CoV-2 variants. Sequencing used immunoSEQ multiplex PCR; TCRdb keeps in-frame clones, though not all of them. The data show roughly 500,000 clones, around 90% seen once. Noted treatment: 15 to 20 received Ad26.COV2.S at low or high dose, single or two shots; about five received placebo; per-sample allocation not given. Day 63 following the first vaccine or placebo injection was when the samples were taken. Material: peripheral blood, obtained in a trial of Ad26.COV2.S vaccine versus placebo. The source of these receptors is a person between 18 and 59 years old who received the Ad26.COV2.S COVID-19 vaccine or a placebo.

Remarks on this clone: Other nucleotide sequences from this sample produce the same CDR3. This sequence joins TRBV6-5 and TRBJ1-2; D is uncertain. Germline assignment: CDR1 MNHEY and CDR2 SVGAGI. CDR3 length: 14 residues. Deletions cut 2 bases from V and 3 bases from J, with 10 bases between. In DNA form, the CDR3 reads TGTGCCAGCAGTTACGGGCCCGCGGACTATGGCTACACCTTC. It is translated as CASSYGPADYGYTF.

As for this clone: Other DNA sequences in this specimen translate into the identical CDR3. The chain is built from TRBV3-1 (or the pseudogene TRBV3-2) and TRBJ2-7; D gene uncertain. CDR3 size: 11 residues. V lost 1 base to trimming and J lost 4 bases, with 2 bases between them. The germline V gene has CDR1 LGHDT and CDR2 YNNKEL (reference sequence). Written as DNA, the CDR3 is TGTGCCAGCAGCCAAGGATACGAGCAGTACTTC. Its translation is CASSQGYEQYF.

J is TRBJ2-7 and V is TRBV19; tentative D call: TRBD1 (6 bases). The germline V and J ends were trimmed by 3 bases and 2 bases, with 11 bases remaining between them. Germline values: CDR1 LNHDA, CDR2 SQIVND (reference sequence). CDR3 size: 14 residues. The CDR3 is CASSMGEGAYEQYF. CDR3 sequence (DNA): TGTGCCAGTAGTATGGGTGAGGGGGCCTACGAGCAGTACTTC.

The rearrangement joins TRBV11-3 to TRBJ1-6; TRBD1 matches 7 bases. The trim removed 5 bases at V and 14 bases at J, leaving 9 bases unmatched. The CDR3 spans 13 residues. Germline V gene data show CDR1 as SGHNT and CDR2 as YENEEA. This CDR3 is CASSQRQGETLHF. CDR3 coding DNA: TGTGCCAGCAGCCAAAGACAGGGCGAAACCCTCCACTTT.

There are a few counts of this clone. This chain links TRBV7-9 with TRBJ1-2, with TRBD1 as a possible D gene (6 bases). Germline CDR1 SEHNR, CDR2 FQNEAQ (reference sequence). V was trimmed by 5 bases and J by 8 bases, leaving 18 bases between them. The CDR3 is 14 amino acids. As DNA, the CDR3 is TGTGCCAGCAGCCGACAGGTCCTGCTAGGCGGCTACACCTTC. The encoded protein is CASSRQVLLGGYTF.

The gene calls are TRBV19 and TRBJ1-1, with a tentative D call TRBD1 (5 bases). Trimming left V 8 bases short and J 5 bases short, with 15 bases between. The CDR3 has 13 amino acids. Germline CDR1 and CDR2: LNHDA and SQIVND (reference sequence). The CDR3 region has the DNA TGTGCCAGTGGCGGACACCAGGGTACTGAAGCTTTCTTT. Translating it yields CASGGHQGTEAFF.

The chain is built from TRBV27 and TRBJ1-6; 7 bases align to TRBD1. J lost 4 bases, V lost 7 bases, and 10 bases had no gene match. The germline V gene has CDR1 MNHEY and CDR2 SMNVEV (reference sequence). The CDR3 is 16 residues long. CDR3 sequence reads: CASKDVGTDYNSPLHF. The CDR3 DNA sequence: TGTGCCAGCAAAGACGTCGGGACAGATTATAATTCACCCCTCCACTTT.

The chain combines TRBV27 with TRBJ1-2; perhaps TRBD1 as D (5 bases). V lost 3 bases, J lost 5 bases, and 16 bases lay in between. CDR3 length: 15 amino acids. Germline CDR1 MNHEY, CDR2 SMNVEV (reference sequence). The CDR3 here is CASSFKGVAPYGYTF. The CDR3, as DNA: TGTGCCAGCAGTTTCAAAGGGGTAGCCCCATATGGCTACACCTTC.

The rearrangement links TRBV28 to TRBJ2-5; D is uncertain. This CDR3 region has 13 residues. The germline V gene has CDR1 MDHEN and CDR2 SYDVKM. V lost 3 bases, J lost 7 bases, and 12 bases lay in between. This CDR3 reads CASSLRLPGTQYF. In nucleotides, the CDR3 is TGTGCCAGCAGTTTGCGCCTCCCGGGGACCCAGTACTTC. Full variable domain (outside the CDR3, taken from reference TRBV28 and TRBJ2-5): DVKVTQSSRYLVKRTGEKVFLECVQDMDHENMFWYRQDPGLGLRLIYFSYDVKMKEKGDIPEGYSVSREKKERFSLILESASTNQTSMYLCASSLRLPGTQYFGPGTRLLVL.

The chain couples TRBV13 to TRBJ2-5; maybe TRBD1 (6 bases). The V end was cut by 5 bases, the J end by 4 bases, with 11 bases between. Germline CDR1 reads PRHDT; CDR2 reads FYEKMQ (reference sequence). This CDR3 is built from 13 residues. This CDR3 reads CASSLRDTETQYF. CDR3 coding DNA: TGTGCCAGCAGCCTAAGGGACACAGAGACCCAGTACTTC.

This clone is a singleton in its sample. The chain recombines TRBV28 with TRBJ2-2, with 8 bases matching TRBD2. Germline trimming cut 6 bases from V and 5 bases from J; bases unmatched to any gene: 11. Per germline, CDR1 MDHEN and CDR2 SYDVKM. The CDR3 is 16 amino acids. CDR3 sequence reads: CASRLPIAGKTGELFF. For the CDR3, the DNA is TGTGCCAGCAGATTACCCATAGCGGGAAAAACCGGGGAGCTGTTTTTT.

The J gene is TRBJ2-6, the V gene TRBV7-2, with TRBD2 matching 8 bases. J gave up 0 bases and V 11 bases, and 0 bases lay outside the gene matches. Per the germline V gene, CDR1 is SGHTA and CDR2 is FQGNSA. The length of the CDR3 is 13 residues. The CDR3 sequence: CARGGSGANVLTF. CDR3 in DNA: TGTGCCCGGGGGGGCTCTGGGGCCAACGTCCTGACTTTC.

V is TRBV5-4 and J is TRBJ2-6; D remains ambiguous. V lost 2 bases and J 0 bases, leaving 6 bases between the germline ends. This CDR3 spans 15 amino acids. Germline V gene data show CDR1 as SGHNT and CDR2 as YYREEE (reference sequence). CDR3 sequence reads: CASSLVNSGANVLTF. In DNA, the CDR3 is TGTGCCAGCAGCTTAGTCAACTCTGGGGCCAACGTCCTGACTTTC.

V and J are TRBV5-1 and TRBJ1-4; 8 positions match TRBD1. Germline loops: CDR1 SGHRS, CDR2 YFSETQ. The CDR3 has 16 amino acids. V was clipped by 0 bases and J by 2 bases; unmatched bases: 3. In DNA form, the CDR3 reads TGCGCCAGCAGCTTGGGTCAGGGGGCGACTAATGAAAAACTGTTTTTT. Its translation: CASSLGQGATNEKLFF.

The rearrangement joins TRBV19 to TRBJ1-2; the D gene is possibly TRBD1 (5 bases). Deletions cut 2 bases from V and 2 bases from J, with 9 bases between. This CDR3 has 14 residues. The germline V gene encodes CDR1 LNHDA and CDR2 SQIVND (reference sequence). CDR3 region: CASSIQGSNYGYTF. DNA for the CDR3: TGTGCCAGTAGTATACAGGGATCCAACTATGGCTACACCTTC.

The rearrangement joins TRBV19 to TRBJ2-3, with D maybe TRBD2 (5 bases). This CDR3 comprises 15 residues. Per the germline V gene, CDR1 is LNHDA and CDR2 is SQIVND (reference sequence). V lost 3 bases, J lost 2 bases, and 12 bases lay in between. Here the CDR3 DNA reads TGTGCCAGTAGTATCCTAGCTGCCGACACAGATACGCAGTATTTT. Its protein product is CASSILAADTDTQYF.

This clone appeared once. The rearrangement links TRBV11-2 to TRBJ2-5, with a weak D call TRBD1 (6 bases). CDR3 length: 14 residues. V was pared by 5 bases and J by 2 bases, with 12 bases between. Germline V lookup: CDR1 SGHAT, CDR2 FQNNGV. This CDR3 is CASSPGQMQETQYF. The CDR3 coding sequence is TGTGCCAGCAGCCCAGGACAGATGCAAGAGACCCAGTACTTC.

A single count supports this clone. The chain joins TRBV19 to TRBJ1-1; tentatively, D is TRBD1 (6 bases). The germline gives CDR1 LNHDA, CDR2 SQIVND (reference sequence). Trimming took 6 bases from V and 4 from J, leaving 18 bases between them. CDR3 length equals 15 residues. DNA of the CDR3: TGTGCCAGTAGCGAAGATCAGGACAGAGGCACTGAAGCTTTCTTT. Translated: CASSEDQDRGTEAFF.

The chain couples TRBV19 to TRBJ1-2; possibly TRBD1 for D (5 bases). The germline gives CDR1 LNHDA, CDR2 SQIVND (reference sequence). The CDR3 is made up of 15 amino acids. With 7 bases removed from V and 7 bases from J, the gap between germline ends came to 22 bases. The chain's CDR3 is CASTLWATALGGYTF. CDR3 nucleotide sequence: TGTGCCAGTACCCTTTGGGCGACAGCCCTAGGTGGCTACACCTTC. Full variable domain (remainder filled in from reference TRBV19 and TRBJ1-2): DGGITQSPKYLFRKEGQNVTLSCEQNLNHDAMYWYRQDPGQGLRLIYYSQIVNDFQKGDIAEGYSVSREKKESFPLTVTSAQKNPTAFYLCASTLWATALGGYTFGSGTRLTVV.

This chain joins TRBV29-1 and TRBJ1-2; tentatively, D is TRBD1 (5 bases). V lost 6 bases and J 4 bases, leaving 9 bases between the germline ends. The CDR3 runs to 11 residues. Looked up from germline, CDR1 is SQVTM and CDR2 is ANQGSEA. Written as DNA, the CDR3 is TGCAGCGTCCCCCAGGGCTATGGCTACACCTTC. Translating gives CSVPQGYGYTF.

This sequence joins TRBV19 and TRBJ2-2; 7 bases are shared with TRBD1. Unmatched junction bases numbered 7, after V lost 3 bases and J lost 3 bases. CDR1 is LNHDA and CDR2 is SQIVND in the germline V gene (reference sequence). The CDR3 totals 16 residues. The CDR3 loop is CASSISGQLHTGELFF. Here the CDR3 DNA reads TGTGCCAGTAGTATTTCGGGACAGCTTCACACCGGGGAGCTGTTTTTT.

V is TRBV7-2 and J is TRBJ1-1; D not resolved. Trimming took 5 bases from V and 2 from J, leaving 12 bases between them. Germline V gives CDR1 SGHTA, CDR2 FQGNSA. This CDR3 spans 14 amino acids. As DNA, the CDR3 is TGTGCCAGCAGCCTTAATTTGGACAACACTGAAGCTTTCTTT. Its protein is CASSLNLDNTEAFF.

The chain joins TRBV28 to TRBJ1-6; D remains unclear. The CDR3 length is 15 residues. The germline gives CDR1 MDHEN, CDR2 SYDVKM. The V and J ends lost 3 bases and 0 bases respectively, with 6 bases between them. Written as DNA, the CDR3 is TGTGCCAGCAGTTTTTTCCCCTCCTATAATTCACCCCTCCACTTT. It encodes CASSFFPSYNSPLHF. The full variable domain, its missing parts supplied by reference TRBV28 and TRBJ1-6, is DVKVTQSSRYLVKRTGEKVFLECVQDMDHENMFWYRQDPGLGLRLIYFSYDVKMKEKGDIPEGYSVSREKKERFSLILESASTNQTSMYLCASSFFPSYNSPLHFGNGTRLTVT.

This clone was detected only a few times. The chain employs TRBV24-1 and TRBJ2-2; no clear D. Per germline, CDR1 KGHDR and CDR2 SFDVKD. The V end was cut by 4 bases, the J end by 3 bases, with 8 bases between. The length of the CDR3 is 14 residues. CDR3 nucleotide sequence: TGTGCCACCAGTGACGATTTGGACACCGGGGAGCTGTTTTTT. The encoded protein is CATSDDLDTGELFF.

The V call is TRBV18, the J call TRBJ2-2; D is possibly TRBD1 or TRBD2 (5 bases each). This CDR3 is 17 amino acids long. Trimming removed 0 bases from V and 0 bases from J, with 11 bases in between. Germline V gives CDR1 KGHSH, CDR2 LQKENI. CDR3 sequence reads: CASSPPSGRPNTGELFF. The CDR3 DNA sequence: TGTGCCAGCTCACCACCATCGGGACGACCGAACACCGGGGAGCTGTTTTTT.

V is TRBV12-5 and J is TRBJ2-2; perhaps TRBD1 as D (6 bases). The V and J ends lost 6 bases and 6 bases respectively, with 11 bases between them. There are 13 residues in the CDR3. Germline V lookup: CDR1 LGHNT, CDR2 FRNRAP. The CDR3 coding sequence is TGTGCTAGTGGATTACAGGGTGCCGGGGAGCTGTTTTTT. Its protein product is CASGLQGAGELFF.

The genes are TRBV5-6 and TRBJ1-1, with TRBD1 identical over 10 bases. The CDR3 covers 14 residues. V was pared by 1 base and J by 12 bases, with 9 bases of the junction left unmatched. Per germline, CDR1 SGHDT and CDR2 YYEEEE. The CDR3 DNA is TGTGCCAGCAGCTTGTGGGACAGGGGCGGGAAAACTTTCTTT. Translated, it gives CASSLWDRGGKTFF.

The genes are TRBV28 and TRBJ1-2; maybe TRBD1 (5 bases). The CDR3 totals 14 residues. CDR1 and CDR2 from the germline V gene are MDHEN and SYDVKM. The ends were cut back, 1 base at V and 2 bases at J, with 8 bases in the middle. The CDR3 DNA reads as TGTGCCAGCAGTTTATCCCGGGGGAACTATGGCTACACCTTC. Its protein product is CASSLSRGNYGYTF.

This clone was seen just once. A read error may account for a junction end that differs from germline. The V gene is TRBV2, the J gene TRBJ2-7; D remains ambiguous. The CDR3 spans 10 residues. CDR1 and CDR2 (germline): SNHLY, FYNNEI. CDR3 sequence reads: CASSEGGFHF. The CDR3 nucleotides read TGTGCCAGCAGTGAAGGGGGATTTCACTTC. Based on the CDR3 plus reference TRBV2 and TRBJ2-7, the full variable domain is EPEVTQTPSHQVTQMGQEVILRCVPISNHLYFYWYRQILGQKVEFLVSFYNNEISEKSEIFDDQFSVERPDGSNFTLKIRSTKLEDSAMYFCASSEGGFHFGPGTRLTVT.

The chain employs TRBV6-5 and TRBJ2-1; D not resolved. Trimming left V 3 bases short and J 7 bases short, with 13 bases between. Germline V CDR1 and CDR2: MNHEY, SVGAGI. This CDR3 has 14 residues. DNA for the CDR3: TGTGCCAGCAGTTATAGCTTTAACGGGAATGAGCAGTTCTTC. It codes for CASSYSFNGNEQFF.

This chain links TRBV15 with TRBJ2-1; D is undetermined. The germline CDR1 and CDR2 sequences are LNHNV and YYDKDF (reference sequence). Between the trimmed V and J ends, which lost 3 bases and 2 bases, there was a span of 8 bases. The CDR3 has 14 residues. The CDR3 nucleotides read TGTGCCACCAGCAGGGTACAACCCTACAATGAGCAGTTCTTC. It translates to CATSRVQPYNEQFF.

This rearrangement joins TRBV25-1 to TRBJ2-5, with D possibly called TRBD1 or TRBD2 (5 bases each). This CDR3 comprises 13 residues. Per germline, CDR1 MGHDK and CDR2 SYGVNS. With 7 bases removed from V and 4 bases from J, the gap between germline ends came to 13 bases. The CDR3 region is CASTGVRGETQYF. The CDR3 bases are TGTGCCAGCACCGGGGTGAGGGGAGAGACCCAGTACTTC.